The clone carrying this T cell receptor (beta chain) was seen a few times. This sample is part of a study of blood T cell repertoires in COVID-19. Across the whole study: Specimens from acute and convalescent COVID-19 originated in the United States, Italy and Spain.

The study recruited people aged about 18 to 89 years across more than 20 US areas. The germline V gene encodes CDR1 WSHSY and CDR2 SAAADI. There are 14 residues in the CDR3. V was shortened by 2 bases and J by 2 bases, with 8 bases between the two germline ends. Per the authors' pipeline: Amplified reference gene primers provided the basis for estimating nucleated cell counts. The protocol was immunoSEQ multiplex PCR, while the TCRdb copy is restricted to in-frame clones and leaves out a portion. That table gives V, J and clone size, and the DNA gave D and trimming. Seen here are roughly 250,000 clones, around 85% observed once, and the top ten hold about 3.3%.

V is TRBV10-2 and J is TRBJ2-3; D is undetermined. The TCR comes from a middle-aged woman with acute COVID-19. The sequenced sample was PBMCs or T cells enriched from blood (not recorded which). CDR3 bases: TGCGCCAGCAGTGAGCCGGTTAACACAGATACGCAGTATTTT. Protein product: CASSEPVNTDTQYF.